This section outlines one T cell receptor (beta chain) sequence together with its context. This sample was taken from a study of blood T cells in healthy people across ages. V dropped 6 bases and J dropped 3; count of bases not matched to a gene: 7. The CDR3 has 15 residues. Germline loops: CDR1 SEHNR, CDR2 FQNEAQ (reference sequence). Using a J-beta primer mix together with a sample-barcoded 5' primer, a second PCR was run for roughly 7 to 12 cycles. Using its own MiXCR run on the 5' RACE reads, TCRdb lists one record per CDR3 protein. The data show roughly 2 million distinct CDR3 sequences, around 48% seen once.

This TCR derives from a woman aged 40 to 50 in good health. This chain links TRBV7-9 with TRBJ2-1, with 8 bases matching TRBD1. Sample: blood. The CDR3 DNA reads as TGTGCCAGCAGGAGGGACAGGCGAAACTACAATGAGCAGTTCTTC. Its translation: CASRRDRRNYNEQFF.